Below are 30 T cell receptor beta chains sequenced from a single sample in a study of blood T cells in healthy people across ages. Combining a sample-barcoded 5' primer with a J-beta primer mix, a second PCR ran for about 6 to 12 cycles. From the 5' RACE reads, TCRdb called clonotypes with MiXCR, one entry per CDR3 protein. The data show roughly 2 million distinct CDR3 sequences, roughly 52% seen once. The sample comprised blood. The source of these receptors is a woman aged 40 to 50 in good health.

The rearrangement joins TRBV6-1 to TRBJ1-5, with a possible D match to TRBD1 (6 bases). The V gene's germline CDR1 is MNHNS and CDR2 SASEGT. V was cut by 6 bases and J by 11 bases, with 35 bases left in between. The CDR3 extends over 19 amino acids. The CDR3 sequence: CASRPPRPGGPTETSAQHF. The CDR3 DNA is TGTGCCAGCAGGCCCCCTCGCCCCGGGGGCCCAACCGAAACATCAGCCCAGCATTTT.

This chain uses TRBV7-2 with TRBJ2-1; D may be TRBD2 (6 bases). Germline V gene sequence: CDR1 SGHTA, CDR2 FQGNSA. CDR3 length: 18 residues. The V gene lost 5 bases and the J gene lost 5 bases, with 25 bases spanning the gap. The CDR3 sequence: CASSLFLSRDFRNNEQFF. DNA of the CDR3: TGTGCCAGCAGCCTCTTCCTGAGTCGGGACTTTAGAAACAATGAGCAGTTCTTC.

This clonotype was found a few times. The V and J genes are TRBV7-2 and TRBJ2-5; 10 nucleotides match TRBD1. Germline lookup yields CDR1 SGHTA and CDR2 FQGNSA. This CDR3 has 16 residues. The V segment lost 1 base and the J segment 5 bases; nucleotides outside the gene matches: 7. CDR3 sequence reads: CASSLVDRGIMETQYF. The CDR3 nucleotides are TGTGCCAGCAGCTTAGTGGACAGGGGGATTATGGAGACCCAGTACTTC.

The rearrangement links TRBV7-9 to TRBJ1-1, with TRBD1 identical over 7 bases. The CDR3 totals 17 residues. Germline CDR1 and CDR2: SEHNR and FQNEAQ (reference sequence). With V trimmed by 4 bases and J by 4 bases, 15 bases remained unmatched. The DNA for the CDR3 is TGTGCCAGCAGCTCGGTCGGACAGGTTGGTATATTCACTGAAGCTTTCTTT. It yields the protein CASSSVGQVGIFTEAFF.

Remarks on this clonotype: The junction and the germline gene differ at one end; a read error may be behind it. J is TRBJ1-1 and V is TRBV15; a possible D gene is TRBD1 (5 bases). CDR3 length equals 15 residues. CDR1 is LNHNV and CDR2 is YYDKDF in the germline V gene (reference sequence). CDR3 coding DNA: TGTGCCACCAGAAGAGATCGTGGGGGTTTCACTGAAGCTTTCTTT. Translated: CATRRDRGGFTEAFF. The variable domain in full, completed from reference TRBV15 and TRBJ1-1, reads DAMVIQNPRYQVTQFGKPVTLSCSQTLNHNVMYWYQQKSSQAPKLLFHYYDKDFNNEADTPDNFQSRRPNTSFCFLDIRSPGLGDTAMYLCATRRDRGGFTEAFFGQGTRLTVV.

This clonotype was counted ten times or more. The chain has TRBV7-2 and TRBJ2-1; no definite D call. CDR3 length: 11 amino acids. The germline CDR1 and CDR2 sequences are SGHTA and FQGNSA. The V end lost 6 bases, the J end lost 6 bases, and 6 bases lay between the germline ends. The CDR3 region has the DNA TGTGCCAGCAGTACCGGCAATGAGCAGTTCTTC. It encodes CASSTGNEQFF.

This clonotype was observed at least ten times. This chain's CDR3 is CASSLDSYNEQFF. The DNA of the CDR3 is TGTGCCAGCAGCTTAGACTCCTACAATGAGCAGTTCTTC. The chain links TRBV7-2 to TRBJ2-1, with unresolved D. CDR3 length: 13 amino acids. Trimming cost V 1 base and J 0 bases, with 1 base left between them. Looked up from germline, CDR1 is SGHTA and CDR2 is FQGNSA.

This clonotype was counted a few times. This rearrangement joins TRBV28 to TRBJ2-1; tentative D call: TRBD1 (6 bases). The CDR3 length is 15 residues. CDR1 MDHEN and CDR2 SYDVKM come from the germline V gene. Trimming stripped 6 bases from V and 2 bases from J, with 14 bases between. CDR3: CASRYDRLPYNEQFF. The CDR3 coding sequence is TGTGCCAGCAGATACGACAGGCTCCCCTACAATGAGCAGTTCTTC.

V usage is TRBV21-1 and J usage is TRBJ1-2. TRBV21-1 is a recognized pseudogene. The CDR3 runs to 16 residues. The CDR3 nucleotides read TGTGCCAGCAGCAAAGACGTTGTCGCCGCGTTTTATGGCTACACCTTC. The encoded protein is CASSKDVVAAFYGYTF.

Note on this clonotype: A read error may produce the germline difference seen at one junction end. The chain uses TRBV7-2 and TRBJ2-6, with no clear D. Looked up from germline, CDR1 is SGHTA and CDR2 is FQGNSA. CDR3 length: 17 amino acids. The CDR3 coding sequence is TGTGCCGGCAGCTTAGTTATAGGGCTCTCTGGGGCCAACGTCCTGACTTTC. This translates into CAGSLVIGLSGANVLTF.

This clonotype has a handful of counts. The chain couples TRBV4-2 to TRBJ2-5; D is unresolved. The CDR3 extends over 14 amino acids. Per the germline V gene, CDR1 is LGHNA and CDR2 is YNFKEQ. V dropped 0 bases and J dropped 11 bases, with 16 bases sitting between them. CDR3 in DNA: TGTGCCAGCAGCCAAGACATCGAAGAAAATGAGCAGTACTTC. Translating gives CASSQDIEENEQYF.

In its sample, this clonotype was seen a few times. V gene TRBV29-1 combines with J gene TRBJ2-4; TRBD2 agrees at 9 bases. The germline V gene has CDR1 SQVTM and CDR2 ANQGSEA. After removal of 5 bases from V and 0 bases from J, the junction contained 11 bases not matched to a gene. CDR3 length: 17 amino acids. For the CDR3, the DNA is TGCAGCGTTCTGGGGGAGCGGGGGGAACTAGCCAAAAACATTCAGTACTTC. Its translation: CSVLGERGELAKNIQYF.

This clonotype appeared a few times. CDR3 amino acids: CASSQDLFLTTQYF. CDR3 coding DNA: TGCGCCAGCAGCCAAGATCTCTTTCTAACAACGCAGTATTTT. V and J are TRBV4-3 and TRBJ2-3; D unclear. The CDR3 spans 14 residues. The V end lost 0 bases, the J end lost 9 bases, and 13 bases lay between the germline ends. CDR1 is LGHNA, CDR2 YSLEER, per germline.

The rearrangement links TRBV2 to TRBJ1-5; D is uncertain. There are 13 residues in the CDR3. V was pared by 7 bases and J by 3 bases, with 10 bases between. Looked up from germline, CDR1 is SNHLY and CDR2 is FYNNEI. In DNA form, the CDR3 reads TGTGCCAGCAAGGATACGGTCAATCAGCCCCAGCATTTT. It translates to CASKDTVNQPQHF.

This clonotype was counted a few times. The chain carries TRBV4-1 and TRBJ1-4; TRBD1 matches 7 bases. V dropped 0 bases and J dropped 3; count of bases not matched to a gene: 7. The CDR3 runs to 17 residues. Per germline, CDR1 MGHRA and CDR2 YSYEKL. This CDR3 is CASSQETGRIANEKLFF. The CDR3 bases are TGCGCCAGCAGCCAAGAGACAGGGAGGATAGCTAATGAAAAACTGTTTTTT.

This clonotype was seen a handful of times. This chain connects TRBV6-1 to TRBJ1-2; weak D call: TRBD1 (5 bases). The CDR3 has 12 residues. Trimming took 8 bases from V and 4 from J, leaving 11 bases between them. Germline CDR1 and CDR2: MNHNS and SASEGT. The CDR3 nucleotides read TGTGCCAGCGGCGGGGCAGTCTATGGCTACACCTTC. Translation gives CASGGAVYGYTF.

This chain connects TRBV4-1 to TRBJ1-4; D call uncertain. From germline, CDR1 is MGHRA and CDR2 YSYEKL. The CDR3 totals 17 residues. With 1 base removed from V and 0 bases from J, the gap between germline ends came to 12 bases. In DNA form, the CDR3 reads TGCGCCAGCAGCCAAGGGCGGGCTTCAACAACTAATGAAAAACTGTTTTTT. This sequence encodes CASSQGRASTTNEKLFF.

This clonotype was observed once. The chain employs TRBV20-1 and TRBJ2-6; no reliable D call. This CDR3 is built from 14 residues. Germline values: CDR1 DFQATT, CDR2 SNEGSKA (reference sequence). Trimming shortened V by 6 bases and J by 1 base, and 10 bases separated the two germline ends. CDR3 loop: CSAPPVSGANVLTF. The CDR3 DNA reads as TGCAGTGCCCCCCCGGTGTCTGGGGCCAACGTCCTGACTTTC.

The V call is TRBV3-1, the J call TRBJ1-2; D not certain. From germline, CDR1 is LGHDT and CDR2 YNNKEL (reference sequence). Trimming shortened V by 0 bases and J by 2 bases, and 7 bases separated the two germline ends. The CDR3 is 14 amino acids. The CDR3: CASSQESRNYGYTF. The CDR3 DNA reads as TGTGCCAGCAGCCAAGAATCCCGAAACTATGGCTACACCTTC. Looking up the rest from reference TRBV3-1 and TRBJ1-2 gives the full variable domain: DTAVSQTPKYLVTQMGNDKSIKCEQNLGHDTMYWYKQDSKKFLKIMFSYNNKELIINETVPNRFSPKSPDKAHLNLHINSLELGDSAVYFCASSQESRNYGYTFGSGTRLTVV.

This chain joins TRBV6-6 and TRBJ1-2; possibly TRBD1 for D (5 bases). Trimming removed 0 bases from V and 3 bases from J, with 11 bases in between. Germline V lookup: CDR1 MNHNY, CDR2 SVGAGI (reference sequence). CDR3 size: 15 residues. The chain's CDR3 is CASSYSRVIDYGYTF. CDR3 DNA sequence: TGTGCCAGCAGTTACTCCAGGGTGATCGACTATGGCTACACCTTC.

The J gene is TRBJ2-7, the V gene TRBV19; 8 bases map to TRBD2. The CDR3 contains 14 residues. The germline V gene encodes CDR1 LNHDA and CDR2 SQIVND (reference sequence). CDR3 residues: CASQLAASSYEQYF. Here the CDR3 DNA reads TGTGCTAGCCAACTAGCGGCGAGCTCCTACGAGCAGTACTTC.

This clonotype appeared a few times. The rearrangement joins TRBV24-1 to TRBJ2-3; 14 bases map to TRBD2. V gave up 2 bases and J gave up 1 base; unmatched junction bases: 4. Germline V gene sequence: CDR1 KGHDR, CDR2 SFDVKD. The CDR3 runs to 18 residues. CDR3 coding DNA: TGTGCCACCAGTGATTCCCCGGGACTAGCGGGGGGCACAGATACGCAGTATTTT. Its translation is CATSDSPGLAGGTDTQYF.

V and J are TRBV3-1 and TRBJ2-7, with D possibly being TRBD1 (6 bases). The CDR3 loop spans 15 amino acids. Germline loops: CDR1 LGHDT, CDR2 YNNKEL (reference sequence). Trimming took off 3 bases at V and 2 bases at J, with 14 bases between the two ends. In DNA, the CDR3 is TGTGCCAGCAGCCACCCTACAGGGAAGACCTACGAGCAGTACTTC. This sequence encodes CASSHPTGKTYEQYF.

This clonotype turned up a few times. The V gene is TRBV6-5, the J gene TRBJ2-1; 10 positions agree with TRBD2. The CDR3 spans 17 residues. Per germline, CDR1 MNHEY and CDR2 SVGAGI. After removal of 4 bases from V and 10 bases from J, the junction contained 16 bases not matched to a gene. The CDR3 DNA reads as TGTGCCAGCAGTTCTAACTTCGGCCAGCGGGGGGGCAGAGAGCAGTTCTTC. It is translated as CASSSNFGQRGGREQFF.

In this sample, this clonotype turned up a few times. The V gene is TRBV7-9, the J gene TRBJ2-3; D is possibly TRBD1 (5 bases). Trimming stripped 1 base from V and 3 bases from J, with 11 bases between. The CDR3 loop spans 15 amino acids. CDR1 and CDR2 (germline): SEHNR, FQNEAQ (reference sequence). The CDR3 DNA reads as TGTGCCAGCAGCTTAGTTGGTCCAGGGACAGATACGCAGTATTTT. Its protein product is CASSLVGPGTDTQYF.

The rearrangement links TRBV5-1 to TRBJ1-1; maybe TRBD1 (6 bases). The CDR3 extends over 14 amino acids. The V and J ends lost 4 bases and 3 bases respectively, with 13 bases between them. The V gene's germline CDR1 is SGHRS and CDR2 YFSETQ. Here the CDR3 reads CASSTTQGYTEAFF. CDR3 in DNA: TGCGCCAGCAGCACGACCCAGGGGTACACTGAAGCTTTCTTT.

This clonotype was recorded once. The rearrangement joins TRBV4-3 to TRBJ1-1, with TRBD1 as a possible D gene (6 bases). The CDR3 sequence is 13 residues long. Germline V lookup: CDR1 LGHNA, CDR2 YSLEER. V was pared by 3 bases and J by 8 bases, with 13 bases between. The CDR3 reads CASSQSGATEAFF. The CDR3, as DNA: TGCGCCAGCAGCCAGTCGGGGGCTACCGAAGCTTTCTTT.

This chain joins TRBV27 and TRBJ2-5; D perhaps matches TRBD1 (6 bases). CDR3 length equals 14 residues. Germline values: CDR1 MNHEY, CDR2 SMNVEV (reference sequence). Trimming took 2 bases from V and 11 from J, leaving 18 bases between them. The CDR3 is CASSLRPPNREQYF. The DNA of the CDR3 is TGTGCCAGCAGTTTACGCCCCCCTAACAGGGAGCAGTACTTC.

This clonotype has more than one count but fewer than ten. The chain has TRBV20-1 and TRBJ2-7; either TRBD1 or TRBD2 may supply D (5 bases each). CDR1 DFQATT and CDR2 SNEGSKA come from the germline V gene (reference sequence). With 5 bases removed from V and 2 bases from J, the gap between germline ends came to 13 bases. The CDR3 is 13 amino acids. CDR3 bases: TGCAGTGCTTTCCCTCCGGGACCCTACGAGCAGTACTTC. Amino acids: CSAFPPGPYEQYF.

V is TRBV4-1 and J is TRBJ2-3; D ambiguous. Trimming left V 4 bases short and J 2 bases short, with 10 bases between. The CDR3 is 14 amino acids. Per the germline V gene, CDR1 is MGHRA and CDR2 is YSYEKL. CDR3 sequence: CASSLGNPTDTQYF. The CDR3 DNA is TGCGCCAGCAGCCTGGGGAACCCCACAGATACGCAGTATTTT.